This TCR beta chain appears in the sequencing data of a study of T-cell memory formation after mild COVID-19. Study-wide background: Clusters were largely donor specific.

The study, taken as a whole, reports: Contracting CD4+ clones were located mainly in CM and EM, and CD8+ clones in EMRA.

Of note for this clonotype: The antigen is not known.

MiXCR, run by TCRdb on the 5' RACE reads, gives a single entry per CDR3 protein. Of some 180,000 distinct CDR3 sequences in the sample, around 18% were seen once. Germline V gene lookup returns CDR1 SGHVS and CDR2 FQNEAQ. Trimming removed 2 bases from V and 2 bases from J, with 8 bases in between. The length of the CDR3 is 14 residues. Sequenced sample: PBMCs or a T cell subset sorted from them (not recorded which). This rearrangement joins TRBV7-8 to TRBJ2-3; D remains unclear. The TCR was taken from a man aged 18-30 years who had mild COVID-19 (a few samples of this study predate the infection). Cell type and time point are not known. CDR3 sequence reads: CASSLFKVTDTQYF. The DNA of the CDR3 is TGTGCCAGCAGCTTATTTAAGGTCACAGATACGCAGTATTTT.